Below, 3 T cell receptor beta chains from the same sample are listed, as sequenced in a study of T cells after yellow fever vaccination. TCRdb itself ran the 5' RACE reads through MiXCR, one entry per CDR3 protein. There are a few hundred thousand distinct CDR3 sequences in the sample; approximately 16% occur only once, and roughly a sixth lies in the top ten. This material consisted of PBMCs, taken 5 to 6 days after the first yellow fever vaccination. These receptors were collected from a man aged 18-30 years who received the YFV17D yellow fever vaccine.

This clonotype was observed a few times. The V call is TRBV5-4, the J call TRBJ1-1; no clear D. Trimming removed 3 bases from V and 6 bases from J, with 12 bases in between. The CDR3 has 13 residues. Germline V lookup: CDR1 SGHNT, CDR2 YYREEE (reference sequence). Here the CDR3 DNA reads TGTGCCAGCAGCTCCGCGGTGAGGCCTGAAGCTTTCTTT. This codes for CASSSAVRPEAFF.

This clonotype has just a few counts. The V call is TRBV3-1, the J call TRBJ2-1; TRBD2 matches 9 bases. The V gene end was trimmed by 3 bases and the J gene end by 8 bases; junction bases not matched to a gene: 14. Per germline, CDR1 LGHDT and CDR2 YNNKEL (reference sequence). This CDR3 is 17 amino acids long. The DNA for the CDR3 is TGTGCCAGCAGCCAGATCACGACGGGGACTAGCCTCCATGAGCAGTTCTTC. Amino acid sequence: CASSQITTGTSLHEQFF.

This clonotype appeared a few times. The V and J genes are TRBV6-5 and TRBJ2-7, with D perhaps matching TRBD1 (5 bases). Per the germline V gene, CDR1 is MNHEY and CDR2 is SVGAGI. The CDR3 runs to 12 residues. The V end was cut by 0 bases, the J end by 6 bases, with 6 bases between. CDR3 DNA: TGTGCCAGCAGTTACTCAGGGGTCGAGCAGTACTTC. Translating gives CASSYSGVEQYF.